This TCR beta chain was captured in a study of T-cell reconstitution after alpha-beta-depleted transplantation in children. From germline, CDR1 is SGHKS and CDR2 YYEKEE (reference sequence). CDR3 size: 16 residues. Losses at the gene ends were 4 bases for V and 3 bases for J; bases not matched to a gene: 9. During its preparation, the TCRbeta library received unique molecular identifiers. TCRdb re-analysed the PCR reads in MiXCR, keeping a single row per CDR3 protein. The table lists a few hundred thousand distinct CDR3 sequences, around 13% of them singletons. This clonotype was recorded many times. The source of this sequence is a human donor who donated a stem cell graft to a child with combined immunodeficiency. The chain joins TRBV5-5 to TRBJ2-7; TRBD2 matches 11 bases. The sequencing used PBMCs from the stem cell graft donor, collected from the stem cell graft. CDR3 sequence reads: CASSPLAGANFYEQYF. The CDR3, as DNA: TGTGCCAGCAGCCCACTAGCGGGAGCGAATTTCTACGAGCAGTACTTC.